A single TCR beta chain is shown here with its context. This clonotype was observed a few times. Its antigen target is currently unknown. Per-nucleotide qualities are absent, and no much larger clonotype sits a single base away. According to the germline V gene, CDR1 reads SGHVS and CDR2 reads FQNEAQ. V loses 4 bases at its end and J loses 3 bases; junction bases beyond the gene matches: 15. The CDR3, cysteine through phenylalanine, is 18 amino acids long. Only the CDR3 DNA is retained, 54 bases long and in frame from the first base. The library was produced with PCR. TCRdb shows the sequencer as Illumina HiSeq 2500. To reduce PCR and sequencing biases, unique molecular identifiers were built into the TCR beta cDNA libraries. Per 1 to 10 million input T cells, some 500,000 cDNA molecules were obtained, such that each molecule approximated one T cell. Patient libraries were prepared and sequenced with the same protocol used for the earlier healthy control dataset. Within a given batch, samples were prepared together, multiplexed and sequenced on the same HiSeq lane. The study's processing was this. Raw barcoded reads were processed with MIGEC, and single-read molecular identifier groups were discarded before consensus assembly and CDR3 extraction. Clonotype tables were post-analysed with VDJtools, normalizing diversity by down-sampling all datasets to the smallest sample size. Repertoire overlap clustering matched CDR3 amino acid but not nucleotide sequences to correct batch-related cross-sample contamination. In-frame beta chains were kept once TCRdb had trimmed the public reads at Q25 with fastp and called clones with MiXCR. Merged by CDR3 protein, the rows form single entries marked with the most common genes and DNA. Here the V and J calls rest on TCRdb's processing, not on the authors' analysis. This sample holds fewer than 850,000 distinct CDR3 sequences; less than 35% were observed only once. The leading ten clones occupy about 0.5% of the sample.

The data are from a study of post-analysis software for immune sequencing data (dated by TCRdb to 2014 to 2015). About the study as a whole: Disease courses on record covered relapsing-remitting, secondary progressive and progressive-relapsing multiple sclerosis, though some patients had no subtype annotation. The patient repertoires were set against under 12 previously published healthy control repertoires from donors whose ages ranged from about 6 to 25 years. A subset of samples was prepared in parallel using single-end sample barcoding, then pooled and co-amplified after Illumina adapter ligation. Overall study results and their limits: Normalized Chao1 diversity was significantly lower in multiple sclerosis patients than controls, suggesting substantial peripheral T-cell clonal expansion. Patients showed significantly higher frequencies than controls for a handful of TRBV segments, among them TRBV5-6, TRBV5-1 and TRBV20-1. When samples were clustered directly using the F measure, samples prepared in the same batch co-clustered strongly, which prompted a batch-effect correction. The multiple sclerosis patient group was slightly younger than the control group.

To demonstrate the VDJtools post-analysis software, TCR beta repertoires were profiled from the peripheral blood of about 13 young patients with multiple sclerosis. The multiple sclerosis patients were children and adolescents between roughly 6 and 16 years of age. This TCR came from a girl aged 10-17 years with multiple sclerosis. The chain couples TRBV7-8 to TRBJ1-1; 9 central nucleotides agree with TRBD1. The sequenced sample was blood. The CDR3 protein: CASSSTEPWTGDYTEAFF. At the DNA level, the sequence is TGTGCCAGCAGCTCCACGGAACCCTGGACAGGGGACTACACTGAAGCTTTCTTT. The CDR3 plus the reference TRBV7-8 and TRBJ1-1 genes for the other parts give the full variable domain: GAGVSQSPRYKVAKRGQDVALRCDPISGHVSLFWYQQALGQGPEFLTYFQNEAQLDKSGLPSDRFFAERPEGSVSTLKIQRTQQEDSAVYLCASSSTEPWTGDYTEAFFGQGTRLTVV.